The source of this TCR beta chain is a study of T cell responses to AZD1222 COVID-19 vaccine. Findings of the study overall: Regions 160-218 and 743-854 dominated among vaccine-associated CD4 TCRs spanning spike. Spike-specific TCR breadth and depth both grew after two AZD1222 doses. Females made up more of the donors, who were largely white British, and clonal diversity may have come out too low.

In germline, CDR1 is KGHSH, CDR2 LQKENI. V dropped 5 bases and J dropped 3; count of bases not matched to a gene: 3. The CDR3 totals 13 residues. With regard to this clone: Its antigen is unknown.

Produced via immunoSEQ multiplex PCR; TCRdb's table is partial and in-frame only. The sample includes under 200,000 clones, approximately 90% of them seen just once. The sample in question was peripheral blood, obtained 28 days after the second AZD1222 dose. The receptor comes from an adult who received the AZD1222 COVID-19 vaccine. The V gene is TRBV18, the J gene TRBJ2-7; 8 nucleotides align to TRBD1. CDR3 protein: CASSAGQGYEQYF. CDR3 nucleotide sequence: TGTGCCAGCTCAGCCGGACAGGGCTACGAGCAGTACTTC. Complete variable domain (other parts from reference TRBV18 and TRBJ2-7): NAGVMQNPRHLVRRRGQEARLRCSPMKGHSHVYWYRQLPEEGLKFMVYLQKENIIDESGMPKERFSAEFPKEGPSILRIQQVVRGDSAAYFCASSAGQGYEQYFGPGTRLTVT.